This entry lists 20 T cell receptor beta chains sequenced from one sample in a study of T cells in Graves' hyperthyroidism and ophthalmopathy. Amplification of TCR beta CDR3 regions used RNA as the template. TCR CDR3 regions were first amplified by RT-PCR with HTBI primers. TCRdb processed the multiplex PCR reads anew with MiXCR; each CDR3 protein has one entry. The table shows 600,000 to 900,000 distinct CDR3 sequences, with over 15% occurring only once. Input material: blood. The source is a man between 18 and 35 years old with Graves' hyperthyroidism.

This clonotype was counted ten times or more. The chain combines TRBV20-1 with TRBJ2-7; weak D call: TRBD1 (7 bases). Looked up from germline, CDR1 is DFQATT and CDR2 is SNEGSKA (reference sequence). The germline V and J ends were trimmed by 0 bases and 3 bases, with 15 bases remaining between them. This CDR3 has 15 amino acids. In DNA form, the CDR3 reads TGCAGTGCTAGAGATCTTCAGGGGGGTCTCTACGAGCAGTACTTC. This sequence encodes CSARDLQGGLYEQYF.

This clonotype was seen at least ten times. The CDR3 region is CAIGPGTYEQYF. CDR3 bases: TGTGCCATCGGTCCAGGGACCTACGAGCAGTACTTC. The chain uses TRBV10-3 and TRBJ2-7; a possible D gene is TRBD1 (5 bases). Trimming removed 8 bases from V and 2 bases from J, with 10 bases in between. This CDR3 contains 12 residues. The germline V gene encodes CDR1 ENHRY and CDR2 SYGVKD.

The chain links TRBV4-1 to TRBJ2-1; 7 bases align to TRBD2. V was pared by 2 bases and J by 9 bases, with 10 bases of the junction left unmatched. This CDR3 is 15 amino acids long. Per germline, CDR1 MGHRA and CDR2 YSYEKL. In DNA form, the CDR3 reads TGCGCCAGCAGCCAACGGCTAGCGGTGAGGGTTGAGCAGTTCTTC. It is translated as CASSQRLAVRVEQFF.

This clonotype was observed many times. The chain is built from TRBV28 and TRBJ2-3; 7 bases match TRBD1. The CDR3 extends over 15 amino acids. Germline V lookup: CDR1 MDHEN, CDR2 SYDVKM. V lost 8 bases and J lost 4; bases outside the gene matches: 12. In DNA form, the CDR3 reads TGTGCCAGCGCCTCTCGACAGGGTATCCCAGATACGCAGTATTTT. Protein product: CASASRQGIPDTQYF.

This clonotype was detected only a few times. One base away lies a much larger clone, so this may be a sequencing read error. The chain carries TRBV28 and TRBJ1-5, with D possibly matching TRBD1 (5 bases). Germline V CDR1 and CDR2: MDHEN, SYDVKM. The CDR3 runs 15 residues. Written as DNA, the CDR3 is TGTGCCAGCAGCCCATGGGGGACGAGCAATCAGCCCCATCATTTT. Protein sequence: CASSPWGTSNQPHHF.

This clonotype was observed at least ten times. The rearrangement links TRBV6-1 to TRBJ2-5, with a possible D match to TRBD2 (6 bases). CDR3 length equals 16 residues. The germline V gene has CDR1 MNHNS and CDR2 SASEGT. V gave up 6 bases and J gave up 3 bases, with 20 bases separating them. CDR3 sequence (DNA): TGTGCCAGCAGCCCGGGGGTCCGACGGGCTAAAGAGACCCAGTACTTC. Protein: CASSPGVRRAKETQYF.

The chain is built from TRBV25-1 and TRBJ2-7, with TRBD2 matching over 8 bases. The ends lost 3 bases at V and 4 bases at J; junction bases unmatched: 14. Germline lookup yields CDR1 MGHDK and CDR2 SYGVNS. The CDR3 loop spans 17 amino acids. The DNA of the CDR3 is TGTGCCAGCAGTGACGTTCGTGGTGGACTAGCAGGTTACGAGCAGTACTTC. Translated, it gives CASSDVRGGLAGYEQYF.

This clonotype showed up just a few times. The V gene is TRBV29-1, the J gene TRBJ2-1; D tentatively reads TRBD1 or TRBD2 (5 bases each). The V end was cut by 6 bases, the J end by 5 bases, with 14 bases between. Germline V CDR1 and CDR2: SQVTM, ANQGSEA. This CDR3 is 13 amino acids long. The CDR3 region is CSVATGTDNEQFF. The CDR3 nucleotides are TGCAGCGTGGCCACCGGGACGGACAATGAGCAGTTCTTC.

The rearrangement joins TRBV28 to TRBJ2-7, with D maybe TRBD1 (6 bases). CDR1 is MDHEN and CDR2 is SYDVKM in the germline V gene. CDR3 size: 12 residues. Trimming took off 6 bases at V and 9 bases at J, with 15 bases between the two ends. The CDR3 spells CASSPRGRLQYF. CDR3 sequence (DNA): TGTGCCAGCAGCCCCAGGGGTCGGTTGCAGTACTTC. The whole variable domain, filled in from reference TRBV28 and TRBJ2-7, reads DVKVTQSSRYLVKRTGEKVFLECVQDMDHENMFWYRQDPGLGLRLIYFSYDVKMKEKGDIPEGYSVSREKKERFSLILESASTNQTSMYLCASSPRGRLQYFGPGTRLTVT.

V usage is TRBV7-2 and J usage is TRBJ2-7; 11 positions agree with TRBD2. V lost 5 bases and J lost 2; bases outside the gene matches: 8. Germline CDR1 and CDR2: SGHTA and FQGNSA. The CDR3 loop spans 16 amino acids. Written as DNA, the CDR3 is TGTGCCAGCAGCCCGGGACTAGCGGAAGTTGCCTACGAGCAGTACTTC. Its protein product is CASSPGLAEVAYEQYF.

The table lists this clonotype with a few counts. The chain carries TRBV2 and TRBJ2-7, with D possibly being TRBD1 (6 bases). Trimming removed 7 bases from V and 0 bases from J, with 13 bases in between. The CDR3 spans 14 residues. Germline CDR1 is SNHLY and CDR2 is FYNNEI. The chain's CDR3 is CASTKTGPSYEQYF. CDR3 DNA: TGTGCCAGCACTAAGACAGGTCCCTCCTACGAGCAGTACTTC.

This clonotype was observed at least ten times. The chain is built from TRBV28 and TRBJ1-1; perhaps TRBD1 as D (6 bases). CDR3 length: 17 amino acids. Trimming removed 5 bases at V and 4 bases at J, with 23 bases between. Germline CDR1 is MDHEN and CDR2 is SYDVKM. CDR3 sequence: CASSPRPHRVPSTEAFF. CDR3 coding DNA: TGTGCCAGCAGTCCACGACCTCACAGGGTCCCGAGCACTGAAGCTTTCTTT.

This clonotype was observed a few times. The chain employs TRBV27 and TRBJ1-2, with 7 bases aligning to TRBD1. V was clipped by 0 bases and J by 5 bases; unmatched bases: 12. CDR1 is MNHEY, CDR2 SMNVEV, per germline (reference sequence). This CDR3 spans 17 amino acids. In DNA form, the CDR3 reads TGTGCCAGCAGTTTATCTTCTGAGGGGGCGGTGCGGTATGGCTACACCTTC. This codes for CASSLSSEGAVRYGYTF.

The rearrangement joins TRBV19 to TRBJ2-1, with D tentatively TRBD1 (5 bases). CDR1 is LNHDA and CDR2 is SQIVND in the germline V gene (reference sequence). The CDR3 has 14 residues. V lost 7 bases and J 7 bases, leaving 17 bases between the germline ends. CDR3 sequence: CASTPLGQWNEQFF. Here the CDR3 DNA reads TGTGCCAGTACCCCATTGGGGCAGTGGAATGAGCAGTTCTTC.

The table lists this clonotype with a few counts. The genes are TRBV12-3 or TRBV12-4 and TRBJ2-1, with TRBD1 matching 7 bases. The CDR3 covers 15 residues. The trim removed 6 bases at V and 8 bases at J, leaving 13 bases unmatched. The CDR3 DNA reads as TGTGCCAGCAGATACAGGGGTGGGGGTTCGGATGAGCAGTTCTTC. This encodes CASRYRGGGSDEQFF.

This clonotype was found many times. The chain combines TRBV6-4 with TRBJ2-3, with 8 bases that match TRBD1. CDR3 length: 15 amino acids. The trim removed 2 bases at V and 6 bases at J, leaving 7 bases unmatched. Germline V gives CDR1 MRHNA, CDR2 SNTAGT. CDR3 amino acids: CASSDKAGGMDTQYF. In DNA, the CDR3 is TGTGCCAGCAGTGACAAGGCAGGGGGCATGGATACGCAGTATTTT.

V usage is TRBV6-6 and J usage is TRBJ2-5; D remains unclear. The germline V gene has CDR1 MNHNY and CDR2 SVGAGI (reference sequence). V gave up 0 bases and J gave up 8 bases, with 13 bases separating them. The CDR3 runs to 14 residues. The CDR3 nucleotides read TGTGCCAGCAGTTACTCGATGGGTAGCTCCACCCAGTACTTC. It encodes CASSYSMGSSTQYF.

This clonotype has at least ten counts. V is TRBV7-2 and J is TRBJ2-5; D remains ambiguous. Germline loops: CDR1 SGHTA, CDR2 FQGNSA. The CDR3 extends over 13 amino acids. V lost 1 base and J lost 4, with 7 bases in between. As DNA, the CDR3 is TGTGCCAGCAGCTTAGGCAGGTTAGAGACCCAGTACTTC. This translates into CASSLGRLETQYF.

This clonotype came up many times. This chain uses TRBV12-3 or TRBV12-4 with TRBJ2-3; 9 positions agree with TRBD2. Losses at the gene ends were 6 bases for V and 0 bases for J; bases not matched to a gene: 22. The CDR3 has 21 residues. CDR3: CASSGIPPRAGGPHSTDTQYF. For the CDR3, the DNA is TGTGCCAGCAGCGGTATCCCCCCCCGAGCGGGAGGTCCCCACAGCACAGATACGCAGTATTTT.

This clonotype was picked up many times. The genes are TRBV6-5 and TRBJ1-6; maybe TRBD1 (6 bases). V lost 0 bases and J 9 bases, leaving 12 bases between the germline ends. Germline V gives CDR1 MNHEY, CDR2 SVGAGI. CDR3 size: 15 residues. This chain's CDR3 is CASSYSQGLGSPLHF. The CDR3 bases are TGTGCCAGCAGTTACTCACAGGGCCTCGGTTCACCCCTCCACTTT.